This section outlines one T cell receptor beta chain sequence together with its context. This entry comes from a study of blood T cell repertoires in COVID-19. Background on the study: Sources were T cells, B-cell-depleted T cells, or PBMCs; the material itself was cDNA or gDNA.

Sequenced by immunoSEQ multiplex PCR; TCRdb stores in-frame clones only, minus some. The sample consists of more than 140,000 clones, about 86% of them appearing once. The sample taken for sequencing was peripheral blood. This sequence originates from a woman aged 55-70 years with acute or convalescent COVID-19.

The CDR3 nucleotides are TGTGCCAGCAGCTTAACGCAGAGAGGTGGCTACACCTTC. Translating it yields CASSLTQRGGYTF. This rearrangement joins TRBV7-6 to TRBJ1-2; D is undetermined. Deletions cut 2 bases from V and 7 bases from J, with 11 bases between. CDR3 length equals 13 residues. The germline CDR1 and CDR2 sequences are SGHVS and FNYEAQ. The full variable domain, completed using reference TRBV7-6 and TRBJ1-2, is GAGVSQSPRYKVTKRGQDVALRCDPISGHVSLYWYRQALGQGPEFLTYFNYEAQQDKSGLPNDRFSAERPEGSISTLTIQRTEQRDSAMYRCASSLTQRGGYTFGSGTRLTVV.